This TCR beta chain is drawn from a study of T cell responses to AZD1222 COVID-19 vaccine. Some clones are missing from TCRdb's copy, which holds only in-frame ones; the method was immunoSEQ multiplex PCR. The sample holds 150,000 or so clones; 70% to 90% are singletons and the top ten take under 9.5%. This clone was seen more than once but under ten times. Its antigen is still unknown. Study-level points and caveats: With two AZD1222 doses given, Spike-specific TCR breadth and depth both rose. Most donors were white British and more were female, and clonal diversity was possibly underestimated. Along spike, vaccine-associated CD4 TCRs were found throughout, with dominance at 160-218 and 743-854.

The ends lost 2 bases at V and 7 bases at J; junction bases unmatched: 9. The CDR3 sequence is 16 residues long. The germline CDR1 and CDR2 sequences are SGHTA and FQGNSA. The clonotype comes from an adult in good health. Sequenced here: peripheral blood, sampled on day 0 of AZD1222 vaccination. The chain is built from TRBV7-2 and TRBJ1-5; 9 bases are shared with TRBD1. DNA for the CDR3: TGTGCCAGCAGCTTAATAACCGGGACAGGGAGGCAGCCCCAGCATTTT. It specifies CASSLITGTGRQPQHF.